Following are 7 T cell receptor beta chains from one sample sequenced in a study of T cells after yellow fever vaccination. TCRdb independently ran MiXCR on the 5' RACE reads; one entry per CDR3 protein. The repertoire holds some 390,000 distinct CDR3 sequences, with roughly a sixth as singletons. The material was PBMCs, obtained before the yellow fever booster vaccination. Receptor source: a man between 18 and 29 years old who received the YFV17D yellow fever vaccine.

This clonotype was counted a few times. The J gene is TRBJ2-5, the V gene TRBV28; TRBD2 might be the D (5 bases). Deletions cut 6 bases from V and 2 bases from J, with 13 bases between. Germline CDR1 and CDR2: MDHEN and SYDVKM. The length of the CDR3 is 14 residues. The CDR3 here is CASRPGMEQETQYF. The CDR3 nucleotides are TGTGCCAGCAGGCCGGGAATGGAACAAGAGACCCAGTACTTC.

The gene calls are TRBV7-9 and TRBJ1-5; D unclear. The V end lost 5 bases, the J end lost 5 bases, and 7 bases lay between the germline ends. From germline, CDR1 is SEHNR and CDR2 FQNEAQ (reference sequence). The CDR3 covers 12 residues. The CDR3 DNA reads TGTGCCAGCAGCCGAATCGATCAGCCCCAGCATTTT. It specifies CASSRIDQPQHF. Supplemented by reference TRBV7-9 and TRBJ1-5, the full variable domain reads DTGVSQNPRHKITKRGQNVTFRCDPISEHNRLYWYRQTLGQGPEFLTYFQNEAQLEKSRLLSDRFSAERPKGSFSTLEIQRTEQGDSAMYLCASSRIDQPQHFGDGTRLSIL.

In this sample, this clonotype turned up a few times. The chain is built from TRBV5-3 and TRBJ1-1; 8 positions match TRBD1. Being an ORF, TRBV5-3 has a function that is uncertain. The CDR3 consists of 15 residues. V lost 0 bases to trimming and J lost 4 bases; unmatched junction nucleotides: 5. The CDR3 DNA is TGTGCCAGAAGCTTGGCAGGGGGCTGGCCCACTGAAGCTTTCTTT. Translated, it gives CARSLAGGWPTEAFF.

This clonotype was detected many times. V gene TRBV12-3 or TRBV12-4 combines with J gene TRBJ1-3; D possibly corresponds to TRBD1 (5 bases). This CDR3 is built from 16 residues. The V end lost 5 bases, the J end lost 4 bases, and 18 bases lay between the germline ends. The CDR3 DNA sequence: TGTGCCAGCAGTCGCGGGCCGCAGGGCGGAGGAAACACCATATATTTT. Its protein product is CASSRGPQGGGNTIYF.

The chain recombines TRBV19 with TRBJ2-7; D possibly matches TRBD1 or TRBD2 (5 bases each). The CDR3 extends over 13 amino acids. Germline CDR1 is LNHDA and CDR2 is SQIVND (reference sequence). The V and J ends lost 5 bases and 1 base respectively, with 9 bases between them. CDR3 in amino acids: CASSRGRSYEQYF. The CDR3 bases are TGTGCCAGTAGTCGGGGACGTTCCTACGAGCAGTACTTC. Variable domain in full (rest from reference TRBV19 and TRBJ2-7): DGGITQSPKYLFRKEGQNVTLSCEQNLNHDAMYWYRQDPGQGLRLIYYSQIVNDFQKGDIAEGYSVSREKKESFPLTVTSAQKNPTAFYLCASSRGRSYEQYFGPGTRLTVT.

This clonotype turned up a few times. The chain joins TRBV6-1 to TRBJ1-2; 8 bases are shared with TRBD1. V shed 2 bases, J shed 4 bases, and the junction held 9 bases outside the gene matches. Germline values: CDR1 MNHNS, CDR2 SASEGT. The CDR3 runs 16 residues. The CDR3 DNA reads as TGTGCCAGCAGTGAATCCTGGACAGGGACCGGCTATGGCTACACCTTC. Translated, it gives CASSESWTGTGYGYTF.

The V gene is TRBV11-3, the J gene TRBJ2-2, with D possibly TRBD2 on 6 matching bases. Germline V CDR1 and CDR2: SGHNT, YENEEA. The CDR3 totals 14 residues. Trimming removed 5 bases at V and 6 bases at J, with 13 bases between. CDR3: CASSRGGSPGELFF. In DNA form, the CDR3 reads TGTGCCAGCAGCCGTGGGGGGTCCCCCGGGGAGCTGTTTTTT.